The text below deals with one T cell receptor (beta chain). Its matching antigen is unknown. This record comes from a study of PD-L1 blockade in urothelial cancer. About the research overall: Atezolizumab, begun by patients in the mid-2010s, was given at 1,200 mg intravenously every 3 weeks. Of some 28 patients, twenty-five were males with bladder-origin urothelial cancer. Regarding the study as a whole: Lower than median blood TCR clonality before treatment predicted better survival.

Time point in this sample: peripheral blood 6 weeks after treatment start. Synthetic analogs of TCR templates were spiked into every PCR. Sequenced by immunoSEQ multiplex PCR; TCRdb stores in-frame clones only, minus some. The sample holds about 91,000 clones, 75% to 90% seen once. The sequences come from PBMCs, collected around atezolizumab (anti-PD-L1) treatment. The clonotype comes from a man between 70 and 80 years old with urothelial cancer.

CDR3 amino acids: CAISESPSGYYNEQFF. The CDR3 nucleotides are TGTGCCATCAGTGAGTCTCCTAGCGGCTACTACAATGAGCAGTTCTTC. This sequence joins TRBV10-3 and TRBJ2-1; 7 bases are a match to TRBD2. V gave up 0 bases and J gave up 3 bases; unmatched junction bases: 5. The germline V gene has CDR1 ENHRY and CDR2 SYGVKD. This CDR3 contains 16 residues.